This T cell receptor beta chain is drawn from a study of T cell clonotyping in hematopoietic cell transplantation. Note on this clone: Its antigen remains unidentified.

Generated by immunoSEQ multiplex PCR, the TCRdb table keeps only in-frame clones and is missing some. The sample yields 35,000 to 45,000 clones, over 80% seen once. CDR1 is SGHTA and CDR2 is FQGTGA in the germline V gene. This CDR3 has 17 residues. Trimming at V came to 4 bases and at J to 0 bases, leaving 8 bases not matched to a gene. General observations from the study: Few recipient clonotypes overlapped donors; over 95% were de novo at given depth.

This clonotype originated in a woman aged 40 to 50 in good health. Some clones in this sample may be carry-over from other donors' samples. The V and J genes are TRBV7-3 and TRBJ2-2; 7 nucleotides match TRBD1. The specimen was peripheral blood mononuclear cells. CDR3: CASSSRDRTSNTGELFF. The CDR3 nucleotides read TGTGCCAGCAGCTCCCGGGACAGAACTTCGAACACCGGGGAGCTGTTTTTT.